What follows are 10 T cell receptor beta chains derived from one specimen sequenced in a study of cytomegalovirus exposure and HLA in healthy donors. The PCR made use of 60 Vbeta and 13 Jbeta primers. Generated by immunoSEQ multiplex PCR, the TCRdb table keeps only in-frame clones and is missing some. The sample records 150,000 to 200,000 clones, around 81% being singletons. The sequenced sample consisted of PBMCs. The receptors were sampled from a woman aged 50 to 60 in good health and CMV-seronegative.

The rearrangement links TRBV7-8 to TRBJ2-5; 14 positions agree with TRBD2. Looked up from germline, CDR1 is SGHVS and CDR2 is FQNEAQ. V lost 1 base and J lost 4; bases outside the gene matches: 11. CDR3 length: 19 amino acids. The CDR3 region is CASSLVMGTSGSIGETQYF. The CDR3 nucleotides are TGTGCCAGCAGCTTAGTGATGGGGACTAGCGGGAGTATTGGAGAGACCCAGTACTTC.

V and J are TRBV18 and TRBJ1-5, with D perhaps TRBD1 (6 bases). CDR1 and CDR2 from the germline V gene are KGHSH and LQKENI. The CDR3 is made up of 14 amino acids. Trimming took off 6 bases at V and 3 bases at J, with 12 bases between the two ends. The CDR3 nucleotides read TGTGCCAGCTCCCCTGGACAGTTCAATCAGCCCCAGCATTTT. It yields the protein CASSPGQFNQPQHF.

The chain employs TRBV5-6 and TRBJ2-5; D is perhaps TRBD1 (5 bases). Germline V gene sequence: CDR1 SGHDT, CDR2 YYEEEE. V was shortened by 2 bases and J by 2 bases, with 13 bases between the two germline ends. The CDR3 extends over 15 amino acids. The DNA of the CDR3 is TGTGCCAGCAGCTTTGGGCAGGGAAGGCAAGAGACCCAGTACTTC. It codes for CASSFGQGRQETQYF.

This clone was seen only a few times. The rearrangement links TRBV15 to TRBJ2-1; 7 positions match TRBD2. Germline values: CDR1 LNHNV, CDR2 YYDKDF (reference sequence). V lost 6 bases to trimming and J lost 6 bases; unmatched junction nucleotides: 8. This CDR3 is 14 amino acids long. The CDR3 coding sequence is TGTGCCACCAGAGCCCGGGACTATGTCAATGAGCAGTTCTTC. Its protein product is CATRARDYVNEQFF.

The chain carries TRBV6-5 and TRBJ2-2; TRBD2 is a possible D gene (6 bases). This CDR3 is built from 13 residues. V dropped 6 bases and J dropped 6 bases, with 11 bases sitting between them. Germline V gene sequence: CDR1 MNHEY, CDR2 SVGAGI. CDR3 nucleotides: TGTGCCAGCAGCCAGCGGGTAGCCGGGGAGCTGTTTTTT. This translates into CASSQRVAGELFF.

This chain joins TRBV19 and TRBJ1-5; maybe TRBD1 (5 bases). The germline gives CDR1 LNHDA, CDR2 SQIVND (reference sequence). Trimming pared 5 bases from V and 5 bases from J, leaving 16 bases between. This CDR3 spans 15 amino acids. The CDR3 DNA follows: TGTGCCAGTAGTGATAAGGGGACTCCTTATCAGCCCCAGCATTTT. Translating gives CASSDKGTPYQPQHF.

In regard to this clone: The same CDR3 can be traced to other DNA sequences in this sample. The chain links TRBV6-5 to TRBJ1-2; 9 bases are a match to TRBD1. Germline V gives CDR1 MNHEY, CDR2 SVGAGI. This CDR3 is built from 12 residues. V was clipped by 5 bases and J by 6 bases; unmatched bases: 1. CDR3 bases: TGTGCCAGCAGTCGGACAGGGGATGGCTACACCTTC. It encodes CASSRTGDGYTF.

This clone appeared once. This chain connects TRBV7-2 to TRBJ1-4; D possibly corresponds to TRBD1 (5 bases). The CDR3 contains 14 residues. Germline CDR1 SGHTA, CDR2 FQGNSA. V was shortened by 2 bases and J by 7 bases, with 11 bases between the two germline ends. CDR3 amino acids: CASSLSRGSEKLFF. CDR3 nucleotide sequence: TGTGCCAGCAGCTTAAGTAGGGGTAGTGAAAAACTGTTTTTT.

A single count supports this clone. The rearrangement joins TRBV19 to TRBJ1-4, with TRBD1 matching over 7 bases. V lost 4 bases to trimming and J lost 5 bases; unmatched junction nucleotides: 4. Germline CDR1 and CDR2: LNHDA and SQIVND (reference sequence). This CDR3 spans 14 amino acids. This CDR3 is CASSRRQGNEKLFF. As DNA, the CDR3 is TGTGCCAGTAGTAGGAGACAGGGAAATGAAAAACTGTTTTTT.

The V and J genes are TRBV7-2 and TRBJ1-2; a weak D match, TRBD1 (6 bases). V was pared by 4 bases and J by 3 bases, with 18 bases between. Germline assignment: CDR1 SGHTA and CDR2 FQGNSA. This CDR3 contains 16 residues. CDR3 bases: TGTGCCAGCAGCTCCGACCTGAAGGGGGGGGACTATGGCTACACCTTC. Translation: CASSSDLKGGDYGYTF. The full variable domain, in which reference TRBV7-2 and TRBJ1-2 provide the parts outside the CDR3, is GAGVSQSPSNKVTEKGKDVELRCDPISGHTALYWYRQSLGQGLEFLIYFQGNSAPDKSGLPSDRFSAERTGGSVSTLTIQRTQQEDSAVYLCASSSDLKGGDYGYTFGSGTRLTVV.